This TCR beta chain comes out of a study of T cell responses to AZD1222 COVID-19 vaccine. Assay: immunoSEQ multiplex PCR; the TCRdb copy retains only in-frame clones and omits some. The sample consists of some 170,000 clones, around nine tenths of them appearing once. The CDR3 runs 12 residues. The V end was cut by 9 bases, the J end by 5 bases, with 9 bases between. The germline gives CDR1 KGHDR, CDR2 SFDVKD. This chain uses TRBV24-1 with TRBJ2-2; D unresolved. This sequence originates from an adult in good health. The sequencing here drew on peripheral blood, taken on day 0 of AZD1222 vaccination. As DNA, the CDR3 is TGTGCCACCGGGGTGGAGACCGGGGAGCTGTTTTTT. Protein: CATGVETGELFF.